The clone carrying this TCR beta chain was found a few times. Its antigen is unknown. V was clipped by 0 bases and J by 1 base, with 7 bases between them. Germline values: CDR1 SGHDN, CDR2 FVKESK. This CDR3 has 15 residues. These data belong to a study of beta chain features in type 1 diabetes. Expressed TCRB transcripts got sequenced, as all isolated RNA was reverse transcribed. The protocol was immunoSEQ multiplex PCR, while the TCRdb copy is restricted to in-frame clones and leaves out a portion. Here the sample spans about 660,000 clones, over 12% being singletons. One heparinised blood draw averaging about 110 mL was given by each donor. Whole-study results and caveats: Shortening that was moderate but significant affected the TCRB CDR3s of Type 1 diabetes patients in all four CD4+ subsets.

V is TRBV14 and J is TRBJ2-1, with D hard to call. The clonotype was recovered from a man aged 18 to 35 with type 1 diabetes. Material for sequencing was naive CD4+ T cells from blood. The CDR3 spells CASSQDGVSYNEQFF. As DNA, the CDR3 is TGTGCCAGCAGCCAAGATGGGGTTTCCTACAATGAGCAGTTCTTC.